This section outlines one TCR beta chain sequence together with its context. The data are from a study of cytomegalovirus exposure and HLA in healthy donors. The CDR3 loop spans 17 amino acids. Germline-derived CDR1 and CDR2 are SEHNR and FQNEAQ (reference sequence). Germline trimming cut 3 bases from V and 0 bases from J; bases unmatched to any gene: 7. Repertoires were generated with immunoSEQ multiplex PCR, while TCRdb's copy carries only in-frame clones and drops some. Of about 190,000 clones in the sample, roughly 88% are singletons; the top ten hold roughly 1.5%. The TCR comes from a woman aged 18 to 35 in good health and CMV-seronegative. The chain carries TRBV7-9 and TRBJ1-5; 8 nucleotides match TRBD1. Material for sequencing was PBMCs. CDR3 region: CASSFYDRGLSNQPQHF. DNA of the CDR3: TGTGCCAGCAGCTTTTATGACAGGGGCCTTAGCAATCAGCCCCAGCATTTT.